This TCR beta chain was recorded in a study of human T cells and chemical hapten exposure. This clonotype came up many times. This CDR3 spans 15 amino acids. With 5 bases clipped from V and 1 base from J, the junction kept 2 bases outside the gene matches. CDR1 is SGHTA and CDR2 is FQGNSA in the germline V gene. Time point specified: patch test 1, 2 weeks after DPC sensitization. Treatment given: therapeutic diphenylcyclopropenone sensitization with weekly scalp DPC. TCRdb passed the RACE reads through MiXCR, listing each CDR3 protein once. The sample holds around 69,000 distinct CDR3 sequences, around 9.5% seen once.

The chain recombines TRBV7-2 with TRBJ2-5, with 12 bases fitting TRBD2. The specimen was whole blood, collected in connection with sensitization to the hapten diphenylcyclopropenone (DPC). This clonotype originated in a woman aged 35 to 49 with alopecia areata. Some clones in this sample may be carry-over from other donors' samples. CDR3 in DNA: TGTGCCAGCAGCCCTAGCGGGGGGGCCCAAGAGACCCAGTACTTC. This sequence encodes CASSPSGGAQETQYF.